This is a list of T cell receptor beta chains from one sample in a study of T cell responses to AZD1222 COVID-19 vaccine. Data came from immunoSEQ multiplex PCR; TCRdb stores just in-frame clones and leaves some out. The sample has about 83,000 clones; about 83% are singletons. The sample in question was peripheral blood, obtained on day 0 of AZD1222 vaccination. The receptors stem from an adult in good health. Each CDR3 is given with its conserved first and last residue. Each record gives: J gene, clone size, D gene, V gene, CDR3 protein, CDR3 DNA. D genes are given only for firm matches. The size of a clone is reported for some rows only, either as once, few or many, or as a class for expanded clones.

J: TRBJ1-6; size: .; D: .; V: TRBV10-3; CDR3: CAIQSSYNSPLHF; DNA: TGTGCCATACAGAGCTCCTATAATTCACCCCTCCACTTT
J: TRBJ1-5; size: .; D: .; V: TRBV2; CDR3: CASSPGINNQPQHF; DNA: TGTGCCAGCAGTCCCGGGATTAATAATCAGCCCCAGCATTTT
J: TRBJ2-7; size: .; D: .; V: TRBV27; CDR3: CATGTVFEQYF; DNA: TGTGCCACCGGGACCGTGTTTGAGCAGTACTTC
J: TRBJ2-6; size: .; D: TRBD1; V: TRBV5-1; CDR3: CASRLAGTDRSGANVLTF; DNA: TGCGCCAGCAGACTCGCCGGGACAGATCGCTCTGGGGCCAACGTCCTGACTTTC
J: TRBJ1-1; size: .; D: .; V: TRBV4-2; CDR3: CASSQDQGRGTEAFF; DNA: TGTGCCAGCAGCCAAGATCAGGGAAGAGGCACTGAAGCTTTCTTT
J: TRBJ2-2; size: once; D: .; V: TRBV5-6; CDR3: CASRPRLPSTTGELFF; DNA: TGTGCCAGCAGGCCCCGGCTCCCCTCCACCACCGGGGAGCTGTTTTTT
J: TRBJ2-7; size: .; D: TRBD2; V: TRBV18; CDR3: CASSPFGLAGDLRYEQYF; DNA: TGTGCCAGCTCACCCTTCGGTCTAGCGGGAGATCTCCGCTACGAGCAGTACTTC
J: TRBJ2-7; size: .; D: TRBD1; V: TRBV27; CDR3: CASSLSTGGGQGFREQYF; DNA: TGTGCCAGCAGTTTATCTACTGGTGGGGGACAGGGATTTCGCGAGCAGTACTTC
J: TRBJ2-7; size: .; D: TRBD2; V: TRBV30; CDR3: CASSTSGYEQYF; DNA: TGTGCCTCCTCGACTAGCGGCTACGAGCAGTACTTC
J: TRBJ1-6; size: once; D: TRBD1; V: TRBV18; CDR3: CASSPGQGRVGEPLHF; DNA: TGTGCCAGCTCACCAGGACAGGGCAGGGTGGGGGAACCCCTCCACTTT
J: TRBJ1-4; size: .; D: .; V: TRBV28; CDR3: CASSPINEKLFF; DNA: TGTGCCAGCAGTCCAATTAATGAAAAACTGTTTTTT